The rows below give T cell receptor beta chains drawn from one sample of a study of cytomegalovirus exposure and HLA in healthy donors. Profiling relied on immunoSEQ multiplex PCR, and the TCRdb table lists in-frame clones only, not all of them. Of about 190,000 clones detected, roughly 80% appear once; the ten largest clones hold over 5.5%. Sequenced input: PBMCs. All receptors come from a man between 18 and 29 years old in good health and CMV-seropositive. Each CDR3 is given with its conserved first and last residue. The D gene is left open where the match is weak. Clone size, where shown, is once, few, many, or a class for clones that have expanded.

>.|TRBJ2-3|TRBV10-2|TRBD2
TGCGCCAGCAGTCTAGCGGGGAGCACAGATACGCAGTATTTT
CASSLAGSTDTQYF
>.|TRBJ1-5|TRBV6-4|TRBD1
TGTGCCAGCAGTGAGAGTAGGGGGCATGGGGAAAATCAGCCCCAGCATTTT
CASSESRGHGENQPQHF
>.|TRBJ2-7|TRBV30|TRBD1
TGTGCCTGGAGTACGGGTGGACAGGGCTACGAGCAGTACTTC
CAWSTGGQGYEQYF
>.|TRBJ2-1|TRBV7-8|.
TGTGCCAGCAGCTTAGGATGGGGCGCAGCTGAGCAGTTCTTC
CASSLGWGAAEQFF
>.|TRBJ2-4|TRBV5-1|TRBD2
TGCGCCAGCAGCTTGGCGGGAGCGGGACTAGGGGCAAACATTCAGTACTTC
CASSLAGAGLGANIQYF
>.|TRBJ2-7|TRBV5-5|TRBD1
TGTGCCAGCAGCTTGGTGGGGACAGGCTACGAGCAGTACTTC
CASSLVGTGYEQYF
>.|TRBJ2-7|TRBV15|TRBD2
TGTGCCACCAGCAGAGATCTTGGCGGGAGCTTTCTCGAGCAGTACTTC
CATSRDLGGSFLEQYF
>.|TRBJ2-7|TRBV28|TRBD1
TGTGCCAGCAGTGGACAGGGAAGCTCCTACGAGCAGTACTTC
CASSGQGSSYEQYF
>.|TRBJ1-2|TRBV29-1|TRBD1
TGCAGCGTTGAGGTGTCGAGGACAGGGGCCGGCTATGGCTACACCTTC
CSVEVSRTGAGYGYTF
>.|TRBJ2-2|TRBV5-4|TRBD1
TGTGCCAGCAGCTTGGACACAGGGGTCACCGGGGAGCTGTTTTTT
CASSLDTGVTGELFF
>.|TRBJ2-5|TRBV7-9|.
TGTGCCAGCAGCTTAGCGCTGGAGGGCATCACCCAGTACTTC
CASSLALEGITQYF
>.|TRBJ2-7|TRBV4-3|TRBD1
TGCGCCAGCAGCCAGAGACAGGGCGGCGAGCAGTACTTC
CASSQRQGGEQYF
>.|TRBJ2-2|TRBV30|.
TGTGCCTGGTATTTCCGGGGAGCGCGGGCCGGGGAGCTGTTTTTT
CAWYFRGARAGELFF
>.|TRBJ1-2|TRBV29-1|.
TGCAGCGTTGACGTCGGGGGACGGATCTATGGCTACACCTTC
CSVDVGGRIYGYTF
>.|TRBJ2-1|TRBV7-2|.
TGTGCCAGCAACGCGGAGGGGGGAGGGGGGAATGAGCAGTTCTTC
CASNAEGGGGNEQFF
>.|TRBJ2-4|TRBV28|TRBD2
TGTGCCAGCAGTTCCCCGGGAGGGCTCAAAAACATTCAGTACTTC
CASSSPGGLKNIQYF
>.|TRBJ2-7|TRBV15|.
TGTGCCACCAGGGGAACAGGCGAATGGCAGTACTTC
CATRGTGEWQYF
>.|TRBJ1-1|TRBV10-3|.
TGTGCCATCAGGACAGGGAACACTGAAGCTTTCTTT
CAIRTGNTEAFF
>.|TRBJ1-1|TRBV9|TRBD1
TGTGCCAGCAGCCTCGGGGGACAGACGAACACTGAAGCTTTCTTT
CASSLGGQTNTEAFF
>.|TRBJ2-7|TRBV7-2|.
TGTGCCAGCAGCTTGGGGACAATCTACGAGCAGTACTTC
CASSLGTIYEQYF
>.|TRBJ2-5|TRBV10-3|TRBD1
TGTGCCATCAGTGAGTCTACGCAGGGGGAAGAGACCCAGTACTTC
CAISESTQGEETQYF
>.|TRBJ2-2|TRBV6-4|.
TGTGCCAGCCGAGGACATACGAACACCGGGGAGCTGTTTTTT
CASRGHTNTGELFF
>.|TRBJ2-2|TRBV4-2|TRBD2
TGTGCCAGCAGCCCTCAGGGACTAGCGGAAGAGATGAACACCGGGGAGCTGTTTTTT
CASSPQGLAEEMNTGELFF
>.|TRBJ2-4|TRBV28|.
TGTGCCAGCAGTTCGGAGCTAGCCAAAAACATTCAGTACTTC
CASSSELAKNIQYF
>.|TRBJ2-7|TRBV5-6|TRBD1
TGTGCCAGCAGCCCACAGGGGTGGACCTACGAGCAGTACTTC
CASSPQGWTYEQYF
>.|TRBJ2-7|TRBV19|TRBD1
TGTGCCAGTGGGGACAGCTCCTACGAGCAGTACTTC
CASGDSSYEQYF
>.|TRBJ1-5|TRBV6-6|.
TGTGCCAGCAGTTCGACAGGTAATCAGCCCCAGCATTTT
CASSSTGNQPQHF
>.|TRBJ2-3|TRBV7-9|.
TGTGCCAGCAGCCACCCTTTTGCGGATACGCAGTATTTT
CASSHPFADTQYF
>.|TRBJ1-2|TRBV7-3|TRBD1
TGTGCCAGCAGCTCCTCCTCCGGGACAGGGGGCGCCGGCTACACCTTC
CASSSSSGTGGAGYTF
>.|TRBJ2-1|TRBV4-1|.
TGCGCCAGCAGCCAAGATCCGGCAGGCGAGCAGTTCTTC
CASSQDPAGEQFF
>.|TRBJ2-5|TRBV30|.
TGTGCCTGGAGAGTTTTAGGGGTGGAGACCCAGTACTTC
CAWRVLGVETQYF
>once|TRBJ2-7|TRBV6-1|.
TGTGCCAGCAGTGACTTCCAGGGCAGTTACGAGCAGTACTTC
CASSDFQGSYEQYF
>once|TRBJ2-3|TRBV9|TRBD2
TGTGCCAGCAGCGTAGCGACTAGCGGGAGTACAGATACGCAGTATTTT
CASSVATSGSTDTQYF